This entry features one TCR beta chain sequence. Its target is not known. The data originate from a study of T cell responses to AZD1222 COVID-19 vaccine. TCRdb keeps only in-frame clones here, not all; method: immunoSEQ multiplex PCR. The table has 150,000 or so clones, 90% seen once. Regarding the study as a whole: Clonal diversity was possibly underestimated; the donors were predominantly white British and more often female. The repertoires were collected only after the peak T cell response.

The junction had 9 bases not matched to a gene; V was cut back by 1 base and J by 8 bases. The germline gives CDR1 KGHDR, CDR2 SFDVKD. CDR3 length equals 17 residues. This TCR was recovered from an adult who received the AZD1222 COVID-19 vaccine. The chain uses TRBV24-1 and TRBJ2-1, with 11 nucleotides matching TRBD2. The sequencing used peripheral blood, collected 28 days after the second AZD1222 dose. In nucleotides, the CDR3 is TGTGCCACCAGTGATTTACCAGGGACTAGCGGCAGGTATGAGCAGTTCTTC. Translated, it gives CATSDLPGTSGRYEQFF.